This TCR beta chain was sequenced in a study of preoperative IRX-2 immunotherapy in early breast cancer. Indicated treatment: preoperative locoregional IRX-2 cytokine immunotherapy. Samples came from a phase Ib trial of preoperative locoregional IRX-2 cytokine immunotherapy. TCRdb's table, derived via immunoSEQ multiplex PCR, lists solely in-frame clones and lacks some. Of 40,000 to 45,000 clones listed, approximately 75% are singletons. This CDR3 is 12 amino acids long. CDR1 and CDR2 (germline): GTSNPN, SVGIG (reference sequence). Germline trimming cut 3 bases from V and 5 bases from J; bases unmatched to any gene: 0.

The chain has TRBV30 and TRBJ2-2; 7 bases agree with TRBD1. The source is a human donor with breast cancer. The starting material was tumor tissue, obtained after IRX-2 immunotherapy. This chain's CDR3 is CAWSRGTGELFF. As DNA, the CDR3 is TGTGCCTGGAGCAGGGGGACCGGGGAGCTGTTTTTT. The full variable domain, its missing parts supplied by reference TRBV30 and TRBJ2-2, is SQTIHQWPATLVQPVGSPLSLECTVEGTSNPNLYWYRQAAGRGLQLLFYSVGIGQISSEVPQNLSASRPQDRQFILSSKKLLLSDSGFYLCAWSRGTGELFFGEGSRLTVL.